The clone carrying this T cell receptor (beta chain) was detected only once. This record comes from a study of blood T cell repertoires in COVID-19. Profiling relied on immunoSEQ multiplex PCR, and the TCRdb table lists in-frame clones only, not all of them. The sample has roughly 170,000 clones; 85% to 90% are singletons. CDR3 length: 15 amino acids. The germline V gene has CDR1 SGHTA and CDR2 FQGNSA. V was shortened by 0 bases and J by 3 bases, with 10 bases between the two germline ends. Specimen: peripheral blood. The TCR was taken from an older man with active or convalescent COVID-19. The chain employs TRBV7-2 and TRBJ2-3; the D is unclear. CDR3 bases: TGTGCCAGCAGCTTAGCGCGCAGGCCAACAGATACGCAGTATTTT. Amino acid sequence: CASSLARRPTDTQYF. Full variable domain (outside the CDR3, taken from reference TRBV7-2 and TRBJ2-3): GAGVSQSPSNKVTEKGKDVELRCDPISGHTALYWYRQSLGQGLEFLIYFQGNSAPDKSGLPSDRFSAERTGGSVSTLTIQRTQQEDSAVYLCASSLARRPTDTQYFGPGTRLTVL.